This passage covers 26 T cell receptor beta chains from one sample sequenced in a study of Ad26.COV2.S vaccination and SARS-CoV-2 variants. Treatment noted: about 20 received Ad26.COV2.S at low or high dose, single or two shots; 5 received placebo; per-sample allocation not given. The samples date from day 63 after the first vaccine or placebo injection. The protocol was immunoSEQ multiplex PCR, while the TCRdb copy is restricted to in-frame clones and leaves out a portion. The table lists around 450,000 clones, 80% to 95% of them singletons. Sequencing used peripheral blood, obtained in a trial of Ad26.COV2.S vaccine versus placebo. The receptors stem from a person between 18 and 65 years old who received the Ad26.COV2.S COVID-19 vaccine or a placebo.

V usage is TRBV28 and J usage is TRBJ2-7; D uncertain. V lost 6 bases to trimming and J lost 1 base, with 19 bases between them. This CDR3 comprises 16 residues. CDR1 and CDR2 (germline): MDHEN, SYDVKM. CDR3 sequence reads: CASSYTLNEVSYEQYF. Here the CDR3 DNA reads TGTGCCAGCAGCTATACACTGAACGAGGTGTCCTACGAGCAGTACTTC.

CDR3 sequence reads: CASSIVFGDSSAYNEQFF. CDR3 DNA: TGTGCCAGTAGTATAGTTTTTGGAGACAGCTCAGCCTACAATGAGCAGTTCTTC. The chain is built from TRBV19 and TRBJ2-1; tentative D call: TRBD1 (5 bases). The germline gives CDR1 LNHDA, CDR2 SQIVND (reference sequence). The CDR3 spans 18 residues. V was pared by 1 base and J by 2 bases, with 18 bases between.

The rearrangement joins TRBV4-1 to TRBJ2-4; 7 bases match TRBD1. V was pared by 1 base and J by 8 bases, with 14 bases of the junction left unmatched. The germline CDR1 and CDR2 sequences are MGHRA and YSYEKL. The length of the CDR3 is 17 residues. For the CDR3, the DNA is TGCGCCAGCAGCCAAGGAAGGGCGAGGGGGCGTTGGGACATTCAGTACTTC. Translation gives CASSQGRARGRWDIQYF.

As concerns this clone: One junction end does not reproduce the germline sequence, and a read error may be involved. The chain is built from TRBV3-1 (or the pseudogene TRBV3-2) and TRBJ1-1; D gene uncertain. The CDR3 has 12 amino acids. Germline assignment: CDR1 LGHDT and CDR2 YNNKEL (reference sequence). DNA for the CDR3: TGTGCCAGCAGCCAAGTGAACACTCAAGCTTTCTTT. It translates to CASSQVNTQAFF.

This chain links TRBV30 with TRBJ2-7, with 12 nucleotides matching TRBD2. The V and J ends lost 3 bases and 11 bases, in that order; junction bases with no gene match: 5. There are 12 residues in the CDR3. In germline, CDR1 is GTSNPN, CDR2 SVGIG (reference sequence). The DNA of the CDR3 is TGTGCCTGGAGGTGGACTAGCGGGGCGGAGTACTTC. It yields the protein CAWRWTSGAEYF.

The V call is TRBV6-5, the J call TRBJ1-1; the D gene is possibly TRBD1 (5 bases). The CDR3 is 13 amino acids. Trimming shortened V by 5 bases and J by 2 bases, and 9 bases separated the two germline ends. Looked up from germline, CDR1 is MNHEY and CDR2 is SVGAGI. CDR3 bases: TGTGCCAGCAGTACCGACAGAAACACTGAAGCTTTCTTT. Its translation: CASSTDRNTEAFF.

V gene TRBV28 combines with J gene TRBJ1-6; D may be TRBD1 (5 bases). V dropped 4 bases and J dropped 4 bases, with 17 bases sitting between them. Germline CDR1 reads MDHEN; CDR2 reads SYDVKM. The CDR3 runs to 17 residues. The CDR3, as DNA: TGTGCCAGCAGTTCCCACGGGAAGGGGACGTATAATTCACCCCTCCACTTT. Its translation is CASSSHGKGTYNSPLHF.

The chain is built from TRBV5-4 and TRBJ1-2, with 7 bases aligning to TRBD1. The CDR3 length is 15 residues. V lost 4 bases to trimming and J lost 7 bases; unmatched junction nucleotides: 13. The germline V gene has CDR1 SGHNT and CDR2 YYREEE (reference sequence). The CDR3 here is CASSTPQGDGRGYTF. In DNA, the CDR3 is TGTGCCAGCAGCACACCCCAGGGGGATGGACGTGGCTACACCTTC. Full variable domain (remainder filled in from reference TRBV5-4 and TRBJ1-2): ETGVTQSPTHLIKTRGQQVTLRCSSQSGHNTVSWYQQALGQGPQFIFQYYREEENGRGNFPPRFSGLQFPNYSSELNVNALELDDSALYLCASSTPQGDGRGYTFGSGTRLTVV.

This chain connects TRBV6-5 to TRBJ2-1; D is possibly TRBD1 or TRBD2 (5 bases each). There are 14 residues in the CDR3. The germline V and J ends were trimmed by 2 bases and 9 bases, with 14 bases remaining between them. Germline-derived CDR1 and CDR2 are MNHEY and SVGAGI. The DNA for the CDR3 is TGTGCCAGCAGTTACGGCCACGGGGCGGGTGAGCAGTTCTTC. Its translation: CASSYGHGAGEQFF.

The V gene is TRBV19, the J gene TRBJ1-5; D ambiguous. CDR1 LNHDA and CDR2 SQIVND come from the germline V gene (reference sequence). V shed 3 bases and J shed 4 bases, with 13 bases lying between them. The CDR3 is 15 residues long. The CDR3 sequence is CASSILELGNQPQHF. The CDR3 DNA is TGTGCCAGTAGTATCCTCGAATTAGGGAATCAGCCCCAGCATTTT.

The V gene is TRBV18, the J gene TRBJ1-5; TRBD1 is a possible D gene (5 bases). The V gene lost 3 bases and the J gene lost 2 bases, with 14 bases spanning the gap. Germline-derived CDR1 and CDR2 are KGHSH and LQKENI. This CDR3 contains 16 residues. The CDR3 DNA follows: TGTGCCAGCTCACCCACCAGGGTAGTCGGCAATCAGCCCCAGCATTTT. Translation: CASSPTRVVGNQPQHF.

CDR3 in DNA: TGTGCCAGCAGCCAAGATCAGGCAGGGGGTATCGGTACTAATGAAAAACTGTTTTTT. It translates to CASSQDQAGGIGTNEKLFF. This rearrangement joins TRBV4-2 to TRBJ1-4; 7 nucleotides match TRBD1. J gave up 2 bases and V 0 bases, and 12 bases lay outside the gene matches. Germline-derived CDR1 and CDR2 are LGHNA and YNFKEQ. There are 19 residues in the CDR3.

V is TRBV4-3 and J is TRBJ2-5; D may correspond to TRBD1 or TRBD2 (5 bases each). The CDR3 covers 16 residues. V was cut by 4 bases and J by 2 bases, with 17 bases left in between. CDR1 is LGHNA and CDR2 is YSLEER in the germline V gene. CDR3 in DNA: TGCGCCAGCAGCCGGGGCCAGGGACGGGGTCAAGAGACCCAGTACTTC. Protein: CASSRGQGRGQETQYF.

The chain recombines TRBV5-5 with TRBJ1-1; D is possibly TRBD1 (6 bases). V was shortened by 4 bases and J by 6 bases, with 25 bases between the two germline ends. CDR3 length: 17 amino acids. The germline V gene has CDR1 SGHKS and CDR2 YYEKEE (reference sequence). In DNA, the CDR3 is TGTGCCAGCAGCCCAACAATACCTTGGGTGGGGGGCCCTGAAGCTTTCTTT. It codes for CASSPTIPWVGGPEAFF.

The chain joins TRBV7-9 to TRBJ2-1, with D possibly being TRBD1 (6 bases). The germline V and J ends were trimmed by 4 bases and 4 bases, with 17 bases remaining between them. This CDR3 region has 16 residues. Germline assignment: CDR1 SEHNR and CDR2 FQNEAQ (reference sequence). CDR3 in amino acids: CASSSTRGSRYNEQFF. CDR3 nucleotide sequence: TGTGCCAGCAGCTCCACCAGGGGTAGTCGGTACAATGAGCAGTTCTTC. Together with reference TRBV7-9 and TRBJ2-1, the CDR3 gives the full variable domain: DTGVSQNPRHKITKRGQNVTFRCDPISEHNRLYWYRQTLGQGPEFLTYFQNEAQLEKSRLLSDRFSAERPKGSFSTLEIQRTEQGDSAMYLCASSSTRGSRYNEQFFGPGTRLTVL.

This chain connects TRBV7-2 to TRBJ1-3; D is ambiguous. The CDR3 totals 14 residues. Germline V lookup: CDR1 SGHTA, CDR2 FQGNSA. The V end lost 0 bases, the J end lost 4 bases, and 7 bases lay between the germline ends. CDR3 residues: CASSLAPRGNTIYF. DNA of the CDR3: TGTGCCAGCAGCTTAGCGCCCAGAGGAAACACCATATATTTT.

The chain carries TRBV7-6 and TRBJ1-2; TRBD1 matches at 7 bases. The CDR3 has 16 amino acids. In germline, CDR1 is SGHVS, CDR2 FNYEAQ. The V gene end was trimmed by 1 base and the J gene end by 5 bases; junction bases not matched to a gene: 10. In DNA, the CDR3 is TGTGCCAGCAGCTTAGGCCCAGGGACAGTAAAATATGGCTACACCTTC. Translated: CASSLGPGTVKYGYTF.

The chain uses TRBV9 and TRBJ1-3; D may be TRBD1 (6 bases). V was shortened by 2 bases and J by 0 bases, with 12 bases between the two germline ends. The CDR3 runs 16 residues. The germline gives CDR1 SGDLS, CDR2 YYNGEE. Here the CDR3 DNA reads TGTGCCAGCAGCGTCAACAGGGCCTCCTCTGGAAACACCATATATTTT. Its protein product is CASSVNRASSGNTIYF.

The V call is TRBV5-6, the J call TRBJ2-7; D is unresolved. Trimming cost V 1 base and J 3 bases, with 8 bases left between them. Germline CDR1 SGHDT, CDR2 YYEEEE. This CDR3 is 13 amino acids long. The DNA for the CDR3 is TGTGCCAGCAGCTTGACAGAGCACTACGAGCAGTACTTC. Residues: CASSLTEHYEQYF.

The rearrangement uses TRBV9 and TRBJ2-2, with TRBD2 identical over 7 bases. CDR1 and CDR2 from the germline V gene are SGDLS and YYNGEE. The CDR3 is 15 amino acids. With 3 bases clipped from V and 6 bases from J, the junction kept 8 bases outside the gene matches. CDR3 protein: CASSGSGTLAGELFF. CDR3 bases: TGTGCCAGCAGCGGAAGCGGGACCCTGGCCGGGGAGCTGTTTTTT.

The V call is TRBV5-4, the J call TRBJ1-3; no definite D call. Germline V gene sequence: CDR1 SGHNT, CDR2 YYREEE (reference sequence). Trimming took off 3 bases at V and 0 bases at J, with 10 bases between the two ends. The CDR3 is 15 residues long. The CDR3 DNA reads TGTGCCAGCAGCTCTGGACGTAACTCTGGAAACACCATATATTTT. It yields the protein CASSSGRNSGNTIYF.

The rearrangement joins TRBV5-6 to TRBJ2-3; 8 bases are a match to TRBD1. This CDR3 spans 15 amino acids. J lost 4 bases, V lost 4 bases, and 8 bases had no gene match. Germline V gene sequence: CDR1 SGHDT, CDR2 YYEEEE. CDR3 loop: CASSRTGGLADTQYF. The CDR3 DNA is TGTGCCAGCAGCAGAACAGGGGGTTTGGCAGATACGCAGTATTTT.

This chain uses TRBV6-5 with TRBJ2-5; perhaps TRBD2 as D (6 bases). Germline V lookup: CDR1 MNHEY, CDR2 SVGAGI. The V and J ends lost 2 bases and 9 bases respectively, with 19 bases between them. This CDR3 has 15 residues. The CDR3 sequence: CASSYAGTAAGSQYF. CDR3 bases: TGTGCCAGCAGTTACGCCGGGACTGCGGCAGGGTCCCAGTACTTC.

The chain uses TRBV2 and TRBJ2-2, with no clear D. The CDR3 has 13 amino acids. V lost 5 bases to trimming and J lost 3 bases, with 7 bases between them. Per germline, CDR1 SNHLY and CDR2 FYNNEI. The CDR3 sequence: CASSNDYTGELFF. CDR3 DNA: TGTGCCAGCAGTAATGACTACACCGGGGAGCTGTTTTTT.

CDR3 DNA: TGTGCCAGCAGTGTTCCCTCCAGAGCCATCCACAATGAGCAGTTCTTC. Amino acids: CASSVPSRAIHNEQFF. The chain uses TRBV6-1 and TRBJ2-1, with unresolved D. Trimming stripped 4 bases from V and 5 bases from J, with 18 bases between. There are 16 residues in the CDR3. CDR1 and CDR2 (germline): MNHNS, SASEGT.

This rearrangement joins TRBV6-2 or TRBV6-3 to TRBJ2-5, with D unclear. From germline, CDR1 is MNHEY and CDR2 SVGEGT. V was cut by 2 bases and J by 2 bases, with 9 bases left in between. This CDR3 contains 14 residues. The CDR3 loop is CASSYPLTQETQYF. The CDR3 DNA reads as TGTGCCAGCAGTTACCCGTTGACTCAAGAGACCCAGTACTTC.